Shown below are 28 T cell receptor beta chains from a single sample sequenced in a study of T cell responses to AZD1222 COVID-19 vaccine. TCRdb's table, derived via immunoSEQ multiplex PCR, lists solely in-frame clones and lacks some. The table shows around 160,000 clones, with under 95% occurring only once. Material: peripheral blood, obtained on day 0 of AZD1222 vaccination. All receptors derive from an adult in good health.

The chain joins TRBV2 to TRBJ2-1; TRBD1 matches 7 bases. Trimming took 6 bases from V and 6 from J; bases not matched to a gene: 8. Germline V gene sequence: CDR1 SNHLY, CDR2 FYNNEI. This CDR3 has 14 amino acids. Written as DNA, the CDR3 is TGTGCCAGCAGCCCGAACGAGGGGGCCAATGAGCAGTTCTTC. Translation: CASSPNEGANEQFF.

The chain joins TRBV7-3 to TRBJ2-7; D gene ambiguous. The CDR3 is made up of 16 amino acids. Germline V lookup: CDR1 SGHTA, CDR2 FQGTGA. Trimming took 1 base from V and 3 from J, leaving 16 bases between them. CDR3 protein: CASSLKGGSQSYEQYF. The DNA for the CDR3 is TGTGCCAGCAGCTTAAAGGGTGGGTCACAGAGCTACGAGCAGTACTTC.

CDR3 region: CASSLSSGDDGTGELFF. The CDR3 region has the DNA TGTGCCAGCAGTTTATCGTCGGGGGATGATGGCACCGGGGAGCTGTTTTTT. The chain uses TRBV27 and TRBJ2-2; possibly TRBD2 for D (6 bases). Germline V gives CDR1 MNHEY, CDR2 SMNVEV (reference sequence). The V end lost 0 bases, the J end lost 4 bases, and 15 bases lay between the germline ends. The CDR3 has 17 residues.

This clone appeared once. DNA for the CDR3: TGCAGTGCCCTCCAGGGGGGCTACACCTTC. It codes for CSALQGGYTF. J is TRBJ1-2 and V is TRBV20-1, with D possibly TRBD1 on 6 matching bases. Germline values: CDR1 DFQATT, CDR2 SNEGSKA (reference sequence). The CDR3 runs 10 residues. V was shortened by 6 bases and J by 8 bases, with 10 bases between the two germline ends.

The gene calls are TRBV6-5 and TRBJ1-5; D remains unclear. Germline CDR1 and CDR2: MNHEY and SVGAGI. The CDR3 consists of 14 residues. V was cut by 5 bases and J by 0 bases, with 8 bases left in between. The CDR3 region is CASSRDSSNQPQHF. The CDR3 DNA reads TGTGCCAGCAGTCGGGATTCTAGCAATCAGCCCCAGCATTTT.

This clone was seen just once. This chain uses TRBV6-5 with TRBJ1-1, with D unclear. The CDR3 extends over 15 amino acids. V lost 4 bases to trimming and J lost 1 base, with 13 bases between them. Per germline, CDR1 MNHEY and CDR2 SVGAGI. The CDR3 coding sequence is TGTGCCAGCAGTTTCAACGACCGAGCGAACACTGAAGCTTTCTTT. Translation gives CASSFNDRANTEAFF.

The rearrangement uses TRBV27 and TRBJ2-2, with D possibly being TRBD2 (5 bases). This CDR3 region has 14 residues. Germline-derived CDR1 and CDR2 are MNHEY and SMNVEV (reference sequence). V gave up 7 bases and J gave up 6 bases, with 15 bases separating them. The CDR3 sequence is CASTTRLVAGELFF. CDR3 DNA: TGTGCCAGCACCACTAGATTGGTGGCCGGGGAGCTGTTTTTT.

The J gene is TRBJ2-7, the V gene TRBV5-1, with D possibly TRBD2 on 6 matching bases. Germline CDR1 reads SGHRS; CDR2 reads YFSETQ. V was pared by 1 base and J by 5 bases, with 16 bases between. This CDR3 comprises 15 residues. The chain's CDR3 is CASSLSGNPGDEQYF. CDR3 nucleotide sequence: TGCGCCAGCAGCTTGTCGGGGAACCCGGGGGACGAGCAGTACTTC. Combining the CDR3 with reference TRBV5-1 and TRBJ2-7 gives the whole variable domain KAGVTQTPRYLIKTRGQQVTLSCSPISGHRSVSWYQQTPGQGLQFLFEYFSETQRNKGNFPGRFSGRQFSNSRSEMNVSTLELGDSALYLCASSLSGNPGDEQYFGPGTRLTVT.

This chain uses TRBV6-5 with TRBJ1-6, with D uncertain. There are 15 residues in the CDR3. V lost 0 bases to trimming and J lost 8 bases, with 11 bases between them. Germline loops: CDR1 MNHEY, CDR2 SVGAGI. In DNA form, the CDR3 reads TGTGCCAGCAGTTACTCAGCAGGTCTCCATTCACCCCTCCACTTT. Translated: CASSYSAGLHSPLHF.

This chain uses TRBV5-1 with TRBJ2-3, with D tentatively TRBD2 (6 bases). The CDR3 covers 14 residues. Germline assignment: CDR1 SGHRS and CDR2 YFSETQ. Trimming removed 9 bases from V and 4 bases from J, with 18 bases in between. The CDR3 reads CATPRSSGADTQYF. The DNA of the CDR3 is TGCGCCACCCCCCGCTCGTCGGGGGCAGATACGCAGTATTTT. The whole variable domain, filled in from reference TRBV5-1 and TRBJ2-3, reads KAGVTQTPRYLIKTRGQQVTLSCSPISGHRSVSWYQQTPGQGLQFLFEYFSETQRNKGNFPGRFSGRQFSNSRSEMNVSTLELGDSALYLCATPRSSGADTQYFGPGTRLTVL.

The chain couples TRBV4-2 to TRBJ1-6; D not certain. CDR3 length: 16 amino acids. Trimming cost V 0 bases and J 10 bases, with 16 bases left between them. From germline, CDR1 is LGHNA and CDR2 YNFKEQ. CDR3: CASSQDLLGSGSPLHF. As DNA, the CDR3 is TGTGCCAGCAGCCAAGATCTTTTGGGTTCGGGATCACCCCTCCACTTT.

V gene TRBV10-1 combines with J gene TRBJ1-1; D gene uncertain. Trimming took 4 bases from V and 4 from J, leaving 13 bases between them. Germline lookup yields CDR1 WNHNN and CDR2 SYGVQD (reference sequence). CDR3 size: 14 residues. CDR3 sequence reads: CASSATPGGTEAFF. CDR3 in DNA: TGCGCCAGCAGTGCTACACCGGGTGGCACTGAAGCTTTCTTT.

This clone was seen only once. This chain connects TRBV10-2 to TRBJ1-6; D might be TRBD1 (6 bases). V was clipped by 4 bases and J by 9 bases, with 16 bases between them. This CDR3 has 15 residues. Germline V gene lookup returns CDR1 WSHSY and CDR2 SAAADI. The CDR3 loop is CASSVMAGEGSPLHF. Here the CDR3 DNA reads TGCGCCAGCAGTGTAATGGCAGGGGAGGGTTCACCCCTCCACTTT.

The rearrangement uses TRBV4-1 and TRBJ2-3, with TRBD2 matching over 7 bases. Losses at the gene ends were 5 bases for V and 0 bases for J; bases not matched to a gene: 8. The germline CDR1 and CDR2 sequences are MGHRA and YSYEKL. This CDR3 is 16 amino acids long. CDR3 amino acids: CASSFGRGVSTDTQYF. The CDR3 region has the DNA TGCGCCAGCAGCTTTGGCCGGGGGGTCAGCACAGATACGCAGTATTTT.

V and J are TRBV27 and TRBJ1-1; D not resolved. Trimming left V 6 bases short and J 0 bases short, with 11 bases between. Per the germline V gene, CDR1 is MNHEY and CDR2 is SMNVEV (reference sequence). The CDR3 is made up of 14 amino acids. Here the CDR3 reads CASSSRYMNTEAFF. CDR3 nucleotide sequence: TGTGCCAGCAGCTCCAGGTATATGAACACTGAAGCTTTCTTT.

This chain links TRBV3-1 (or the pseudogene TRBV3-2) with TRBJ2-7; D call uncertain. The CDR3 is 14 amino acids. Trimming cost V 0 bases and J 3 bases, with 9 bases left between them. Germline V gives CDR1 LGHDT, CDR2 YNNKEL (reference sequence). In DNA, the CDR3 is TGTGCCAGCAGCCAAGAGGCCAAACTCTACGAGCAGTACTTC. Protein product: CASSQEAKLYEQYF.

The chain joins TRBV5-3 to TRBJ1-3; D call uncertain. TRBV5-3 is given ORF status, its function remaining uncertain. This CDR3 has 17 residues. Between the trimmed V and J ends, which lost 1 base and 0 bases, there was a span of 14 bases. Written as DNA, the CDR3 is TGTGCCAGAAGCTTGTCGCGGACGGAACACTCTGGAAACACCATATATTTT. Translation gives CARSLSRTEHSGNTIYF.

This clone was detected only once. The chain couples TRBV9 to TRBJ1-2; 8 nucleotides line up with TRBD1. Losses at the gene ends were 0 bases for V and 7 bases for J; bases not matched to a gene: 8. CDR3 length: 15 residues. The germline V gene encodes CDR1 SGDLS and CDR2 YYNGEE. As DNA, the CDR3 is TGTGCCAGCAGCGTAGCTCTTCGGACAGGGCTTGGCTACACCTTC. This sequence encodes CASSVALRTGLGYTF.

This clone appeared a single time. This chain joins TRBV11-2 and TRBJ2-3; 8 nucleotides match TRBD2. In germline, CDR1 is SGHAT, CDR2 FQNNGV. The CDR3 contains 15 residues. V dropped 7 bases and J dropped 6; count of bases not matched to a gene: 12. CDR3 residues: CASTVGRGGADTQYF. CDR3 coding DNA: TGTGCCAGCACCGTCGGGAGGGGCGGGGCGGATACGCAGTATTTT.

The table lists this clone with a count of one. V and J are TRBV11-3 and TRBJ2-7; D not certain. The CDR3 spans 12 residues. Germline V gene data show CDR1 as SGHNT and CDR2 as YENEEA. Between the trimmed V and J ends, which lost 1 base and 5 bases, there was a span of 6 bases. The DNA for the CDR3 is TGTGCCAGCAGCTTAGGGAGCCACGAGCAGTACTTC. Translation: CASSLGSHEQYF.

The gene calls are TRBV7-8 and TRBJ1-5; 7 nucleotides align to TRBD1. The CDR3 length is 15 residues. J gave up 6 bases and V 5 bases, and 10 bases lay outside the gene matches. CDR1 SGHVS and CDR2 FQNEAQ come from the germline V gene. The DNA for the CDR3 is TGTGCCAGCAGCGTAGGGTGGGACAGTCGTCAGCCCCAGCATTTT. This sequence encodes CASSVGWDSRQPQHF.

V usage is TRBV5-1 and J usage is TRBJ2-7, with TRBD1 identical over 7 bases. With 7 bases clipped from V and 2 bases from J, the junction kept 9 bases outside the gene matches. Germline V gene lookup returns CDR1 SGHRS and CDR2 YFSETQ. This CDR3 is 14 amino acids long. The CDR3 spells CASARQGLTYEQYF. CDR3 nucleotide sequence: TGCGCCAGCGCTCGACAGGGCTTAACCTACGAGCAGTACTTC.

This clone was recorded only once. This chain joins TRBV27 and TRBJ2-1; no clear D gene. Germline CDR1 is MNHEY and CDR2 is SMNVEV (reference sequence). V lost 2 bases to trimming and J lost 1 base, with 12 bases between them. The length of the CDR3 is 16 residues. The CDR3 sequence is CASSLAVVRSYNEQFF. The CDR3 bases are TGTGCCAGCAGTTTAGCAGTCGTTAGGTCCTACAATGAGCAGTTCTTC.

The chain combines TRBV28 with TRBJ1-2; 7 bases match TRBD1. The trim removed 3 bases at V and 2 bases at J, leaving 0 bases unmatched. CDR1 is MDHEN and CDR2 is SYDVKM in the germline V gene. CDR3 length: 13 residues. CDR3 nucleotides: TGTGCCAGCAGTTTGACAGGGAACTATGGCTACACCTTC. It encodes CASSLTGNYGYTF.

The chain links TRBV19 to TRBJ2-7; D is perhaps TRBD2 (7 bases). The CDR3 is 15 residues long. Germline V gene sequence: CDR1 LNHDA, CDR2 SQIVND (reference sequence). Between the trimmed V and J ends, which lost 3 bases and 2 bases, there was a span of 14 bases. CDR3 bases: TGTGCCAGTAGTATCGGGGGCGGGGGAGCCTACGAGCAGTACTTC. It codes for CASSIGGGGAYEQYF.

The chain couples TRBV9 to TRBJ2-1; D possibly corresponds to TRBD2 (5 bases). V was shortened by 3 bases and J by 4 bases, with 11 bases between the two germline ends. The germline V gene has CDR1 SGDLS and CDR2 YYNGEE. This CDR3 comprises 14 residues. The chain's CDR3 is CASSEAGLYNEQFF. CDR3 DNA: TGTGCCAGCAGCGAGGCAGGACTTTACAATGAGCAGTTCTTC.

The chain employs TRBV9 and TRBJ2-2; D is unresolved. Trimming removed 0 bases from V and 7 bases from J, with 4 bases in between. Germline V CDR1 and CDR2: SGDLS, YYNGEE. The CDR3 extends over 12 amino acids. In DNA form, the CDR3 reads TGTGCCAGCAGCGTAGTGAACGGGGAGCTGTTTTTT. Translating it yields CASSVVNGELFF. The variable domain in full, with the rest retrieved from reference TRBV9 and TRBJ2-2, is DSGVTQTPKHLITATGQRVTLRCSPRSGDLSVYWYQQSLDQGLQFLIQYYNGEERAKGNILERFSAQQFPDLHSELNLSSLELGDSALYFCASSVVNGELFFGEGSRLTVL.

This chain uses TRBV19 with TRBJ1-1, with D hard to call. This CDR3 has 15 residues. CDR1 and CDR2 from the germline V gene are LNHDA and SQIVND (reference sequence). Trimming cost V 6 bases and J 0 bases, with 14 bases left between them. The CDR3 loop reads CASRRVTNMNTEAFF. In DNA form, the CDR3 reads TGTGCCAGTAGGCGGGTGACAAACATGAACACTGAAGCTTTCTTT.